This TCR beta chain was documented in a study of blood T cells in healthy people across ages. V was cut by 0 bases and J by 8 bases, with 17 bases left in between. This CDR3 is built from 16 residues. The germline gives CDR1 KGHSH, CDR2 LQKENI. The use of a sample-barcoded 5' primer and a J-beta primer mix characterized a second PCR of about 7 to 12 cycles. TCRdb reprocessed the 5' RACE reads via MiXCR and lists one record per CDR3 protein. The sample yields about 1.4 million distinct CDR3 sequences, approximately 60% seen once. V usage is TRBV18 and J usage is TRBJ2-1, with D tentatively TRBD1 (5 bases). The sequencing sample was made of blood. The source is a man aged 18 to 35 in good health. CDR3 sequence reads: CASSPPSVRSRDEQFF. CDR3 DNA: TGTGCCAGCTCACCACCCTCTGTGAGGAGCAGGGATGAGCAGTTCTTC.